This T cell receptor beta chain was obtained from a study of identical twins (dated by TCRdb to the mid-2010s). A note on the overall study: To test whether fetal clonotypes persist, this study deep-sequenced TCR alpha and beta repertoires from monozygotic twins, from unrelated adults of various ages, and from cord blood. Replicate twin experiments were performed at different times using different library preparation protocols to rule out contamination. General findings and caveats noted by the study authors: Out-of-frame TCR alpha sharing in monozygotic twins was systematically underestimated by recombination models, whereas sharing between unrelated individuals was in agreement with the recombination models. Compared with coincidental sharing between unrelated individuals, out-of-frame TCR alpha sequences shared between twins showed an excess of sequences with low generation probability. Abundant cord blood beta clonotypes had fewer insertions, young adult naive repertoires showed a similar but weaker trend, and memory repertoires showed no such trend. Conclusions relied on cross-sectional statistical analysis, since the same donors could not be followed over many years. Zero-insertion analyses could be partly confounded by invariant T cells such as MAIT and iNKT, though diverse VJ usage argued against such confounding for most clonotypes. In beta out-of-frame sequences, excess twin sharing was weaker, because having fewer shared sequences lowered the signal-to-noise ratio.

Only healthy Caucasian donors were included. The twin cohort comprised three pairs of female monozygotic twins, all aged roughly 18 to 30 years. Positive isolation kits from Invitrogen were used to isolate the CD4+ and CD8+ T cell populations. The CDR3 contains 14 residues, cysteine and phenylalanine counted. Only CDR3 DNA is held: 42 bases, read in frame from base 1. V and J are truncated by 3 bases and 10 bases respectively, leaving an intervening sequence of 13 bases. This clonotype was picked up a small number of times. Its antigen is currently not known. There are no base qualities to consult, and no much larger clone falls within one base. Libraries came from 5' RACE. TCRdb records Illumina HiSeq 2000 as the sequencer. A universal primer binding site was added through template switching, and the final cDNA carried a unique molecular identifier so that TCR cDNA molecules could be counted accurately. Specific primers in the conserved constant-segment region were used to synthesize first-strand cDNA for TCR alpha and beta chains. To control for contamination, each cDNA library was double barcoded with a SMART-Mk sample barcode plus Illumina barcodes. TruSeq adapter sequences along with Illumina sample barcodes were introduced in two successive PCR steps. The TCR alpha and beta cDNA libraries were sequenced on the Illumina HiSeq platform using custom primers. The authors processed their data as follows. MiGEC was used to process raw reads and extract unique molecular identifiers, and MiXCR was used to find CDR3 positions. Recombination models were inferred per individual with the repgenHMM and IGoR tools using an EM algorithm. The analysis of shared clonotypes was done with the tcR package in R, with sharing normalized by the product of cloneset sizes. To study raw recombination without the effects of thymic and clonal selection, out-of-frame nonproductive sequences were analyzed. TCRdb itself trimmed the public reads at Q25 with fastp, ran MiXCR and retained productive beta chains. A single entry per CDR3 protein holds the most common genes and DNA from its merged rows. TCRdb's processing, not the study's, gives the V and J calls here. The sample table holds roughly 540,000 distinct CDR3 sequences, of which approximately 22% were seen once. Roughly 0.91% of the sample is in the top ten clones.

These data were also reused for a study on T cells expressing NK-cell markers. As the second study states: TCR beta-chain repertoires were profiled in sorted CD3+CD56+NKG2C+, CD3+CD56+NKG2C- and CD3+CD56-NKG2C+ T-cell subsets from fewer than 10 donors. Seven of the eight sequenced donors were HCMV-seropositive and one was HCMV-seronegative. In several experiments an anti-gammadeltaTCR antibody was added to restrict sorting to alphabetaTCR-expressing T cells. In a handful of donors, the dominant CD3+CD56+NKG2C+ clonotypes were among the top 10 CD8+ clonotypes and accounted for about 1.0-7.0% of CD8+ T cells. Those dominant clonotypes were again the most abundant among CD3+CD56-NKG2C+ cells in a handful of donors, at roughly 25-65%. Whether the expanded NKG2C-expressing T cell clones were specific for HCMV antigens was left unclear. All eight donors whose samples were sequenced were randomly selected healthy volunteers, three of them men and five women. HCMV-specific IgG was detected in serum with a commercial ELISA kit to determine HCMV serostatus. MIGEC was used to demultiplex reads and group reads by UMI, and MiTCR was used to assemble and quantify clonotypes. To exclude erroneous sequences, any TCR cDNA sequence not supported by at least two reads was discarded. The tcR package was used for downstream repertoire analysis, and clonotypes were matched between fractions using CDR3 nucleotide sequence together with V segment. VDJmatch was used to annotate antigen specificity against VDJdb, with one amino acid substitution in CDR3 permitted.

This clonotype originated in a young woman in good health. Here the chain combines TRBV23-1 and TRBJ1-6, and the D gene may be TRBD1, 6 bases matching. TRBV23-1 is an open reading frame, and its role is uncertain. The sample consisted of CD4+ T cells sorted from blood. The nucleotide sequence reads TGCGCCAGCAGTCAGTCTACAGGGAAATCACCCCTCCACTTT. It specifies CASSQSTGKSPLHF.